These T cell receptor beta chains were read from a single sample in a study of shared clonotypes between healthy human individuals. Here immunoSEQ multiplex PCR was the method, and the copy in TCRdb shows in-frame clones only, minus some. The sample records over a million clones, roughly 97% being singletons. Sequencing was done on a sample of naive CD4+ T cells sorted from blood. The source of these receptors is a man between 25 and 39 years old in good health. CDR3s leave out the opening cysteine and the closing phenylalanine or tryptophan. A D gene is named only where the DNA matches it firmly.

. | TRBJ2-2 | TRBV7-8 | ASSLKTEFANTGELF
TRBD2 | TRBJ2-2 | TRBV5-4 | ASSQTSGRGSGELF
. | TRBJ1-1 | TRBV5-1 | ASSREPGTPAMNTEAF
. | TRBJ1-1 | TRBV30 | AWSVGQRNTEAF
TRBD1 | TRBJ2-5 | TRBV28 | ASSRGQGTRETQY
TRBD2 | TRBJ2-1 | TRBV28 | ASGLAGFNEQF
. | TRBJ2-2 | TRBV18 | ASSPPNTGELF
. | TRBJ2-2 | TRBV15 | ATSRDTNTGELF
. | TRBJ2-7 | TRBV7-2 | ASSESSYEQY
. | TRBJ2-6 | TRBV9 | ASSPRGYGANVLT
. | TRBJ2-1 | TRBV7-2 | ASSLVKRSYNEQF
. | TRBJ2-5 | TRBV15 | ATSRDQETQY
TRBD2 | TRBJ2-7 | TRBV30 | AWSPSGRQY
. | TRBJ2-3 | TRBV7-8 | ASSLRALGARHGDTQY
. | TRBJ1-1 | TRBV18 | ASSGDLGPEAF
TRBD2 | TRBJ2-1 | TRBV9 | ASSISSGSNEQF
TRBD1 | TRBJ1-5 | TRBV30 | AWSPLGTVGNQPQH
TRBD2 | TRBJ2-7 | TRBV29-1 | SVEGTSGSYEQY
TRBD2 | TRBJ2-1 | TRBV6-1 | ASSEAFRLAGVGNEQF
. | TRBJ1-5 | TRBV6-5 | ASSYNREGQPQH
TRBD2 | TRBJ2-5 | TRBV19 | ASSYGGGRVETQY
TRBD1 | TRBJ2-5 | TRBV7-8 | ASSLPGTGQAQY
. | TRBJ1-1 | TRBV4-3 | ASSLSAGHQGTEAF
. | TRBJ2-7 | TRBV6-5 | ASSRHYEQY
. | TRBJ2-7 | TRBV6-5 | ASSPPGRSSYEQY
. | TRBJ1-2 | TRBV21-1 | ASSNGRTDHNYGYT
. | TRBJ2-7 | TRBV5-1 | ASSSDRFREQY
. | TRBJ2-6 | TRBV11-2 | ASSLAPVSGANVLT
. | TRBJ2-7 | TRBV6-1 | ASSADGSSYEQY
TRBD1 | TRBJ1-3 | TRBV9 | ASSDSPTGGPGNTIY
. | TRBJ1-2 | TRBV28 | ASRRSMDYGYT
. | TRBJ1-4 | TRBV20-1 | SAAGDEKLF
. | TRBJ1-2 | TRBV15 | ATSRREGRTLSYGYT
. | TRBJ2-3 | TRBV5-1 | ASSLFGRWGTSTQY
. | TRBJ1-2 | TRBV14 | ASSRDRANYGYT
. | TRBJ2-7 | TRBV11-3 | ASSQDPYEQY
TRBD1 | TRBJ1-5 | TRBV5-8 | ASSSGGEVPQH
TRBD1 | TRBJ2-4 | TRBV6-5 | ASTPPGGAGNIQY
TRBD2 | TRBJ2-2 | TRBV19 | ASSMRLAGAAGELF
. | TRBJ1-1 | TRBV29-1 | SAHTGTEAF
. | TRBJ2-7 | TRBV5-4 | ASSLIGSEQY
TRBD2 | TRBJ2-3 | TRBV28 | ASSSRTPSGRSTDTQY